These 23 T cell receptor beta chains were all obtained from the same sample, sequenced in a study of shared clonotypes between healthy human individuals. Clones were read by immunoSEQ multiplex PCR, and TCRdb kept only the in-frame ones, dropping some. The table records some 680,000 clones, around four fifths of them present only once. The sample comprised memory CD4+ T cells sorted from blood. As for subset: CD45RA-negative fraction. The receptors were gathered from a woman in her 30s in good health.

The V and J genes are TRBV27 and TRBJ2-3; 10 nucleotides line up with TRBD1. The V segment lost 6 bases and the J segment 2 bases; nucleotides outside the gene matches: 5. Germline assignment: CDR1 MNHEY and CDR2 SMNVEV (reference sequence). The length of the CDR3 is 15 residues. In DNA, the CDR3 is TGTGCCAGCAGCCGGACAGGGGGGCCCACAGATACGCAGTATTTT. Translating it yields CASSRTGGPTDTQYF.

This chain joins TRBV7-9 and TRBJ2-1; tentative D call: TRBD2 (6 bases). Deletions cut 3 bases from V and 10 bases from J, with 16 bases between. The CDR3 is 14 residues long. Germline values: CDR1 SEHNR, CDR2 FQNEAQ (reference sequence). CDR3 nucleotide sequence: TGTGCCAGCAGCTTCTCGGGACTCCGAATGGAGCAGTTCTTC. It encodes CASSFSGLRMEQFF.

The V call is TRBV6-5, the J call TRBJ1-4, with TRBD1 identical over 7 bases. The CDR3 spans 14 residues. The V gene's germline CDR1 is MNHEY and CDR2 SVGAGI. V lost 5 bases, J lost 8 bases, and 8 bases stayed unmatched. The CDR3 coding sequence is TGTGCCAGCAGTCGACTTACCAGGGGGGAAAAACTGTTTTTT. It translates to CASSRLTRGEKLFF.

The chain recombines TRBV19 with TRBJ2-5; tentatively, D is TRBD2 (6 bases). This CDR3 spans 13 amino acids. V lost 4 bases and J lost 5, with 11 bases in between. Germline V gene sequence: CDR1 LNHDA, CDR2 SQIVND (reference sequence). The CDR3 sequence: CASSNLARETQYF. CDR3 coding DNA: TGTGCCAGTAGTAATCTAGCGAGGGAGACCCAGTACTTC.

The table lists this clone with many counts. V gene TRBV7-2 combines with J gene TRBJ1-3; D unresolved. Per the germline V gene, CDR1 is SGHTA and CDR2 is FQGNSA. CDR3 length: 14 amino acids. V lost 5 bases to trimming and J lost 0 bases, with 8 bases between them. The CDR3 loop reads CASSPTNSGNTIYF. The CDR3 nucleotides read TGTGCCAGCAGCCCAACAAACTCTGGAAACACCATATATTTT.

The CDR3 DNA is TGCGCCAGCAGCCAAGATCAGCACGGAACAGATACGCAGTATTTT. This gives the protein CASSQDQHGTDTQYF. The chain carries TRBV4-1 and TRBJ2-3; no clear D gene. V was clipped by 0 bases and J by 3 bases, with 10 bases between them. Germline V CDR1 and CDR2: MGHRA, YSYEKL. The CDR3 length is 15 residues.

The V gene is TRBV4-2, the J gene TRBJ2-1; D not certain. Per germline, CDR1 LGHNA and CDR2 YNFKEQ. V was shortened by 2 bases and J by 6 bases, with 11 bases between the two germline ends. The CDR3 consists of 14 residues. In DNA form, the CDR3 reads TGTGCCAGCAGCCAACAAGGTCGGCGCAATGAGCAGTTCTTC. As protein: CASSQQGRRNEQFF.

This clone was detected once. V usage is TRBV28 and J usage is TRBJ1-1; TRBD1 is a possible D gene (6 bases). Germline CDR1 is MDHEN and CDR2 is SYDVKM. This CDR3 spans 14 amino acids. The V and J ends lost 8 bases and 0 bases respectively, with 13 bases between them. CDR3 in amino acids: CASRSRQVNTEAFF. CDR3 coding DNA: TGTGCCAGCCGTTCGAGACAGGTGAACACTGAAGCTTTCTTT.

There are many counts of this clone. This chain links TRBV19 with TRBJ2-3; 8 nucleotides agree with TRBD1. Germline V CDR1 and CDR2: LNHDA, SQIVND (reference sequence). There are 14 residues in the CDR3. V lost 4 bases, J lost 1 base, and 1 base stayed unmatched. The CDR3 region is CASSRTGRTDTQYF. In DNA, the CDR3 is TGTGCCAGTAGTAGGACAGGGCGCACAGATACGCAGTATTTT.

The CDR3 DNA reads as TGTGCCAGCAGCTTCATCGCCGGGAGTCGGGCCAATGAGCAGTTCTTC. Translated: CASSFIAGSRANEQFF. The chain carries TRBV11-2 and TRBJ2-1; D is possibly TRBD2 (6 bases). The germline V gene encodes CDR1 SGHAT and CDR2 FQNNGV. The length of the CDR3 is 16 residues. V gave up 3 bases and J gave up 6 bases, with 18 bases separating them.

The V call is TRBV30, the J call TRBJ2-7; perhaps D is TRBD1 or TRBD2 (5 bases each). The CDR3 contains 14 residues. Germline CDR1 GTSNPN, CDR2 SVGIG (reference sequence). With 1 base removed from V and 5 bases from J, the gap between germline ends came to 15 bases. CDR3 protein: CAWSAYGTQHEQYF. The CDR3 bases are TGTGCCTGGAGTGCCTACGGGACCCAGCACGAGCAGTACTTC.

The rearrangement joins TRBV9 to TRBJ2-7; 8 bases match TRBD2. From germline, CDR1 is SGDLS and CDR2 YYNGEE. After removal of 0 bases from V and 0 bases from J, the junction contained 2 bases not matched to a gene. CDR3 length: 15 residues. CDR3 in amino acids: CASSVAGGSSYEQYF. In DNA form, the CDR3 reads TGTGCCAGCAGCGTAGCGGGGGGGAGCTCCTACGAGCAGTACTTC.

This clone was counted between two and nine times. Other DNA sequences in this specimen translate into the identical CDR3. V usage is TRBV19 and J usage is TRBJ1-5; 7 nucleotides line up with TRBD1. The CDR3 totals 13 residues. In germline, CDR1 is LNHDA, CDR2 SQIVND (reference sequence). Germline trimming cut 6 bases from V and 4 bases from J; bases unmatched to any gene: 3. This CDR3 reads CASRQGRNQPQHF. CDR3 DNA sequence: TGTGCCAGTAGACAGGGGAGGAATCAGCCCCAGCATTTT.

The CDR3 region is CASSSGTFTDTQYF. CDR3 DNA sequence: TGTGCCAGCAGCAGCGGGACTTTCACAGATACGCAGTATTTT. This chain joins TRBV2 and TRBJ2-3; 7 positions match TRBD2. J gave up 2 bases and V 6 bases, and 5 bases lay outside the gene matches. The germline CDR1 and CDR2 sequences are SNHLY and FYNNEI. The CDR3 loop spans 14 amino acids.

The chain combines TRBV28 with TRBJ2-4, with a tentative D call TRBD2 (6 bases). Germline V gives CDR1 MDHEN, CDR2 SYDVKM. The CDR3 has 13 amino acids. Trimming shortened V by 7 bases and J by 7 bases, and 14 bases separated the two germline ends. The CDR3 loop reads CASTNHGTNIQYF. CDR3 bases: TGTGCCAGCACCAACCATGGGACTAACATTCAGTACTTC.

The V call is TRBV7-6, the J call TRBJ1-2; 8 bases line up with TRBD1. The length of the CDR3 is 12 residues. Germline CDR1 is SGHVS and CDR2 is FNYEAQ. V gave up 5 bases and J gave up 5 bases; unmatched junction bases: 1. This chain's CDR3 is CASSRTGYGYTF. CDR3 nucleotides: TGTGCCAGCAGCCGGACAGGGTATGGCTACACCTTC. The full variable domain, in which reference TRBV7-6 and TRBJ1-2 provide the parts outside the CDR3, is GAGVSQSPRYKVTKRGQDVALRCDPISGHVSLYWYRQALGQGPEFLTYFNYEAQQDKSGLPNDRFSAERPEGSISTLTIQRTEQRDSAMYRCASSRTGYGYTFGSGTRLTVV.

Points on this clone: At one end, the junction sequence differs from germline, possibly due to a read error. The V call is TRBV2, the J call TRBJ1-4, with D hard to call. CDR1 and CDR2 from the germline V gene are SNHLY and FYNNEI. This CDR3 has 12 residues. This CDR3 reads CASSEDSSATHF. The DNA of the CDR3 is TGTGCCAGCAGTGAAGATTCATCAGCAACCCATTTT.

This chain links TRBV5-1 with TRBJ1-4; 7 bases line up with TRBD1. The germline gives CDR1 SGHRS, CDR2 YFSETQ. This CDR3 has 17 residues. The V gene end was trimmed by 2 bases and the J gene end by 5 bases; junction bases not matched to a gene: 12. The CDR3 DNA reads TGCGCCAGCAGCTTACGTCAAACAGGGGCCTTAAATGAAAAACTGTTTTTT. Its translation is CASSLRQTGALNEKLFF. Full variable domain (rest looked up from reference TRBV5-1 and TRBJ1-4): KAGVTQTPRYLIKTRGQQVTLSCSPISGHRSVSWYQQTPGQGLQFLFEYFSETQRNKGNFPGRFSGRQFSNSRSEMNVSTLELGDSALYLCASSLRQTGALNEKLFFGSGTQLSVL.

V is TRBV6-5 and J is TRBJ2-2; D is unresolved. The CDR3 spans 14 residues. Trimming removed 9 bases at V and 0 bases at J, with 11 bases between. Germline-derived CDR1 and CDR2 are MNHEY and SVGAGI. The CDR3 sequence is CASLREANTGELFF. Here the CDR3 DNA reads TGTGCCAGTTTACGTGAAGCGAACACCGGGGAGCTGTTTTTT.

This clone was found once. CDR3: CASSLKSGDNEQFF. The CDR3 DNA reads as TGTGCCAGCAGCTTAAAGTCGGGAGACAATGAGCAGTTCTTC. The gene calls are TRBV7-9 and TRBJ2-1, with D maybe TRBD2 (6 bases). The CDR3 sequence is 14 residues long. V gave up 2 bases and J gave up 5 bases, with 10 bases separating them. CDR1 is SEHNR, CDR2 FQNEAQ, per germline (reference sequence).

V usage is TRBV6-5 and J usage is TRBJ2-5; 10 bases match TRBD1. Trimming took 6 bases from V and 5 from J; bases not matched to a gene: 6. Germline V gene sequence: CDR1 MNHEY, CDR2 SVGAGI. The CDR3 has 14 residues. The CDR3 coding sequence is TGTGCCAGCAGAACGGGACAGGGGCGCGAGACCCAGTACTTC. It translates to CASRTGQGRETQYF.

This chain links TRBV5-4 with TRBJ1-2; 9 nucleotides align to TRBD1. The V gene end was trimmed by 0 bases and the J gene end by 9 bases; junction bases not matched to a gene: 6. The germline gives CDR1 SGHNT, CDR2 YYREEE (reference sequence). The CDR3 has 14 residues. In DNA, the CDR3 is TGTGCCAGCAGCTTGGGGGACAGGGTAGTTAGCTACACCTTC. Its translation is CASSLGDRVVSYTF.

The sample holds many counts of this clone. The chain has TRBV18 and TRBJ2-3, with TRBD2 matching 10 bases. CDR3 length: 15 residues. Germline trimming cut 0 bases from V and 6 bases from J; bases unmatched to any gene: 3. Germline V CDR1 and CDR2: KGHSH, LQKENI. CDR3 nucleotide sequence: TGTGCCAGCTCACCACCTCTAGCGGGAGAGGATACGCAGTATTTT. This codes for CASSPPLAGEDTQYF.